One and the same sample provided the 29 T cell receptor beta chains below, sequenced in a study of immune characterization of retroperitoneal liposarcoma. TCRdb recomputed calls from the PCR reads with MiXCR, one row per CDR3 protein. The table includes roughly 8,200 distinct CDR3 sequences, approximately 40% detected once. Sequences were obtained from tumor tissue. The receptors here all came from a male donor with retroperitoneal liposarcoma.

By frequency in the sample, this clonotype is large (0.1 to 1%). The chain is built from TRBV6-1 and TRBJ2-1, with TRBD2 matching 9 bases. The J segment lost 10 bases and the V segment lost 6 bases, leaving 13 bases of the junction unmatched. Germline-derived CDR1 and CDR2 are MNHNS and SASEGT. CDR3 length: 15 amino acids. The CDR3 protein is CASRTGAGGTYEQFF. As DNA, the CDR3 is TGTGCCAGCAGGACCGGGGCGGGGGGGACCTACGAGCAGTTCTTC.

This clonotype was counted at least ten times. The gene calls are TRBV7-2 and TRBJ2-1; 7 bases line up with TRBD1. The J call could be wrong; TRBJ2-7 is a better fit for the DNA end. The CDR3 is 14 amino acids. Germline values: CDR1 SGHTA, CDR2 FQGNSA. The DNA of the CDR3 is TGTGCCAGCAGCTTAGGGTGGCAGGGGGAGCGGCAGTACTTC. Translating gives CASSLGWQGERQYF.

This clonotype is large by share. The chain couples TRBV6-1 to TRBJ2-1, with D possibly being TRBD2 (6 bases). The V end was cut by 6 bases, the J end by 7 bases, with 13 bases between. Germline-derived CDR1 and CDR2 are MNHNS and SASEGT. The CDR3 runs to 13 residues. This chain's CDR3 is CASSTFRGNEQFF. The CDR3 DNA follows: TGTGCCAGCAGCACTTTCCGGGGGAATGAGCAGTTCTTC.

This rearrangement joins TRBV12-3 or TRBV12-4 to TRBJ2-4, with D unclear. TRBJ2-5 explains the end of the DNA better; the J call may be wrong. CDR3 length: 12 residues. The CDR3 bases are TGTGCCAGCAGTTTCGGCCGAGAGACCCAGTACTTC. As protein: CASSFGRETQYF.

This chain connects TRBV5-1 to TRBJ1-5; 9 bases map to TRBD1. Per germline, CDR1 SGHRS and CDR2 YFSETQ. The trim removed 4 bases at V and 2 bases at J, leaving 7 bases unmatched. The CDR3 has 16 amino acids. This CDR3 is CASSVRDRVGNQPQHF. CDR3 sequence (DNA): TGCGCCAGCAGCGTCCGGGACAGGGTCGGCAATCAGCCCCAGCATTTT.

V is TRBV6-1 and J is TRBJ2-5; TRBD2 aligns across 9 bases. CDR3 size: 15 residues. Germline V gene sequence: CDR1 MNHNS, CDR2 SASEGT. V trimming: 7 bases; J trimming: 1 base; junction bases outside the gene matches: 7. The CDR3 nucleotides are TGTGCCAGCACAAGAGCGGGAGGCCTCCAAGAGACCCAGTACTTC. Protein sequence: CASTRAGGLQETQYF.

CDR3 residues: CAIRGSGTINNEQFF. The CDR3 DNA reads as TGTGCCATCCGAGGTAGCGGGACCATTAACAATGAGCAGTTCTTC. The V gene is TRBV27, the J gene TRBJ2-1; 8 nucleotides agree with TRBD2. The V and J ends lost 10 bases and 5 bases, in that order; junction bases with no gene match: 13. From germline, CDR1 is MNHEY and CDR2 SMNVEV (reference sequence). The CDR3 spans 15 residues.

This chain uses TRBV27 with TRBJ2-1, with D perhaps TRBD2 (6 bases). This CDR3 has 14 residues. Per the germline V gene, CDR1 is MNHEY and CDR2 is SMNVEV (reference sequence). Trimming removed 3 bases from V and 5 bases from J, with 11 bases in between. As DNA, the CDR3 is TGTGCCAGCAGTTTCGCCGGGACTCACAATGAGCAGTTCTTC. Amino acid sequence: CASSFAGTHNEQFF.

In its sample, this clonotype ranks as large. The rearrangement joins TRBV7-2 to TRBJ2-1; 9 nucleotides line up with TRBD1. The tail of the sequence fits TRBJ2-5 better, so the J call may be wrong. The CDR3 is 16 amino acids. Germline lookup yields CDR1 SGHTA and CDR2 FQGNSA. This CDR3 reads CASSRTGVPQQETQYF. The CDR3 region has the DNA TGTGCCAGCAGCCGGACAGGGGTCCCCCAACAAGAGACCCAGTACTTC.

V is TRBV6-1 and J is TRBJ2-6, with 9 bases lining up with TRBD1. The V segment lost 8 bases and the J segment 3 bases; nucleotides outside the gene matches: 2. Germline V gene lookup returns CDR1 MNHNS and CDR2 SASEGT. The CDR3 runs to 14 residues. The CDR3 nucleotides read TGTGCCAGCGGACAGGGGTTTGGGGCCAACGTCCTGACTTTC. Encoded protein: CASGQGFGANVLTF.

This clonotype is classed as medium-sized. The rearrangement uses TRBV27 and TRBJ2-1; TRBD2 matches at 9 bases. Germline lookup yields CDR1 MNHEY and CDR2 SMNVEV (reference sequence). The CDR3 extends over 15 amino acids. The ends lost 5 bases at V and 4 bases at J; junction bases unmatched: 6. CDR3 in amino acids: CASSLVAGGYNEQFF. CDR3 in DNA: TGTGCCAGCAGTCTCGTGGCGGGAGGGTACAATGAGCAGTTCTTC.

In its sample, this clonotype was seen a few times. The chain combines TRBV6-1 with TRBJ2-3, with 13 bases that match TRBD2. Losses at the gene ends were 5 bases for V and 3 bases for J; bases not matched to a gene: 5. The CDR3 extends over 16 amino acids. Looked up from germline, CDR1 is MNHNS and CDR2 is SASEGT. The CDR3 spells CASSPLAGGRTDTQYF. CDR3 DNA sequence: TGTGCCAGCAGTCCACTAGCGGGGGGGAGGACAGATACGCAGTATTTT.

The gene calls are TRBV27 and TRBJ2-1; TRBD2 aligns across 12 bases. The germline CDR1 and CDR2 sequences are MNHEY and SMNVEV (reference sequence). The junction had 13 bases not matched to a gene; V was cut back by 4 bases and J by 0 bases. This CDR3 has 20 amino acids. In DNA form, the CDR3 reads TGTGCCAGCAGTTCGACCAAAGGGACTAGCGGGCGTAGCTCCTACAATGAGCAGTTCTTC. Protein product: CASSSTKGTSGRSSYNEQFF.

V and J are TRBV6-5 and TRBJ2-1; D is perhaps TRBD2 (6 bases). CDR3 length: 14 residues. The V and J ends lost 11 bases and 1 base respectively, with 15 bases between them. The germline V gene encodes CDR1 MNHEY and CDR2 SVGAGI. The CDR3 coding sequence is TGTGCCTCCCGGAGGGCCCGGTCCTACAATGAGCAGTTCTTC. This sequence encodes CASRRARSYNEQFF.

This sequence joins TRBV6-1 and TRBJ2-1; 8 positions match TRBD2. The junction had 6 bases not matched to a gene; V was cut back by 7 bases and J by 7 bases. CDR1 and CDR2 (germline): MNHNS, SASEGT. The CDR3 is 13 residues long. The DNA for the CDR3 is TGTGCCAGCAACACGGGGGGGGGAAATGAGCAGTTCTTC. It is translated as CASNTGGGNEQFF.

This clonotype rates as medium-sized. This chain links TRBV6-1 with TRBJ2-1; D not resolved. This CDR3 has 15 amino acids. The ends were cut back, 2 bases at V and 1 base at J, with 9 bases in the middle. Germline-derived CDR1 and CDR2 are MNHNS and SASEGT. The CDR3 DNA reads as TGTGCCAGCAGTGAATCGGCTTCTTCCTACAATGAGCAGTTCTTC. Translation gives CASSESASSYNEQFF.

This clonotype appeared a few times. The chain recombines TRBV10-1 with TRBJ2-1; possible D gene TRBD1, 6 bases. V was cut by 1 base and J by 5 bases, with 9 bases left in between. This CDR3 contains 14 residues. From germline, CDR1 is WNHNN and CDR2 SYGVQD (reference sequence). CDR3 protein: CASSEYRANNEQFF. The CDR3 DNA reads as TGCGCCAGCAGTGAGTACAGGGCCAACAATGAGCAGTTCTTC.

V and J are TRBV6-1 and TRBJ2-1; D uncertain. CDR1 and CDR2 (germline): MNHNS, SASEGT. With 2 bases removed from V and 0 bases from J, the gap between germline ends came to 8 bases. This CDR3 is 15 amino acids long. In nucleotides, the CDR3 is TGTGCCAGCAGTGAAATGTGGAGCTCCTACAATGAGCAGTTCTTC. Translation: CASSEMWSSYNEQFF.

This clonotype showed up just a few times. V and J are TRBV7-6 and TRBJ2-3; TRBD1 aligns across 10 bases. Trimming removed 3 bases from V and 2 bases from J; junction bases left unmatched: 5. The V gene's germline CDR1 is SGHVS and CDR2 FNYEAQ. This CDR3 comprises 16 residues. The CDR3 DNA is TGTGCCAGCAGCTTCGGAGACAGGGGGCCCACAGATACGCAGTATTTT. Translation: CASSFGDRGPTDTQYF. The variable domain in full, with the rest retrieved from reference TRBV7-6 and TRBJ2-3, is GAGVSQSPRYKVTKRGQDVALRCDPISGHVSLYWYRQALGQGPEFLTYFNYEAQQDKSGLPNDRFSAERPEGSISTLTIQRTEQRDSAMYRCASSFGDRGPTDTQYFGPGTRLTVL.

J is TRBJ2-1 and V is TRBV6-1, with 12 bases fitting TRBD2. The CDR3 loop spans 16 amino acids. In germline, CDR1 is MNHNS, CDR2 SASEGT. The trim removed 5 bases at V and 10 bases at J, leaving 12 bases unmatched. The CDR3 here is CASSSRTSGNGEEQFF. CDR3 DNA sequence: TGTGCCAGCAGTTCCCGGACTAGCGGGAATGGGGAAGAGCAGTTCTTC.

This clonotype was detected a few times. Here the CDR3 reads CASTSRGMPGEEAFF. The DNA for the CDR3 is TGTGCCAGCACCTCGAGGGGCATGCCAGGGGAGGAAGCTTTCTTT. The chain is built from TRBV6-1 and TRBJ1-1; tentatively, D is TRBD1 (6 bases). V was trimmed by 7 bases and J by 8 bases, leaving 23 bases between them. The V gene's germline CDR1 is MNHNS and CDR2 SASEGT. The CDR3 consists of 15 residues.

This chain connects TRBV7-2 to TRBJ2-5, with a tentative D call TRBD2 (6 bases). V lost 3 bases and J lost 5, with 13 bases in between. Germline V gene data show CDR1 as SGHTA and CDR2 as FQGNSA. This CDR3 is 14 amino acids long. In nucleotides, the CDR3 is TGTGCCAGCAGCTTCGGGACTGATACTGAGACCCAGTACTTC. Its protein is CASSFGTDTETQYF.

The chain carries TRBV6-8 and TRBJ1-2, with D uncertain. Between the trimmed V and J ends, which lost 3 bases and 4 bases, there was a span of 9 bases. CDR1 and CDR2 (germline): MNHGY, SAAAGT. The CDR3 has 13 residues. CDR3 in DNA: TGTGCCAGCAGTTATGGGGATCCCTATGGCTACACCTTC. Encoded protein: CASSYGDPYGYTF.

The chain recombines TRBV6-5 with TRBJ2-2; 7 bases agree with TRBD2. The CDR3 has 15 residues. V lost 2 bases, J lost 6 bases, and 6 bases stayed unmatched. Germline CDR1 reads MNHEY; CDR2 reads SVGAGI. The CDR3 nucleotides are TGTGCCAGCAGTTACACCTCTAGCGGAGCCGGGGAGCTGTTTTTT. It codes for CASSYTSSGAGELFF.

This clonotype qualifies as medium-sized (0.01 to 0.1%). The V gene is TRBV7-9, the J gene TRBJ2-1; 7 bases align to TRBD2. Germline V gene sequence: CDR1 SEHNR, CDR2 FQNEAQ (reference sequence). Trimming removed 3 bases from V and 13 bases from J; junction bases left unmatched: 18. This CDR3 is 16 amino acids long. The CDR3 sequence is CASSFEDWGGRETQFF. In DNA form, the CDR3 reads TGTGCCAGCAGCTTCGAGGATTGGGGGGGACGGGAGACCCAGTTCTTC.

This clonotype was seen repeatedly, ten times or more. V usage is TRBV10-3 and J usage is TRBJ2-7, with D possibly matching TRBD2 (6 bases). The length of the CDR3 is 17 residues. V shed 2 bases and J shed 2 bases, with 19 bases lying between them. Germline V CDR1 and CDR2: ENHRY, SYGVKD. The CDR3 region has the DNA TGTGCCATCAGTGAGCCAGAACGGGGGACGTCGACCTACGAGCAGTACTTC. It codes for CAISEPERGTSTYEQYF.

This clonotype was counted many times. The chain combines TRBV12-5 with TRBJ1-4; TRBD1 matches 7 bases. The germline gives CDR1 LGHNT, CDR2 FRNRAP. This CDR3 contains 17 residues. V shed 0 bases and J 5 bases; nucleotides not matched to a gene: 9. The CDR3 DNA sequence: TGTGCTAGTGGTTTGGTACAGGGGCAGGGCTTCAATGAAAAACTGTTTTTT. It is translated as CASGLVQGQGFNEKLFF.

This clonotype is judged medium-sized. The chain links TRBV6-6 to TRBJ2-3; 11 nucleotides line up with TRBD2. Germline CDR1 and CDR2: MNHNY and SVGAGI (reference sequence). The length of the CDR3 is 16 residues. J lost 5 bases, V lost 2 bases, and 6 bases had no gene match. CDR3 amino acids: CASSYRGLAARDTQYF. Written as DNA, the CDR3 is TGTGCCAGCAGTTACAGGGGACTAGCGGCCAGAGATACGCAGTATTTT.

The chain couples TRBV6-1 to TRBJ2-1; D is possibly TRBD2 (6 bases). The V gene lost 3 bases and the J gene lost 2 bases, with 11 bases spanning the gap. This CDR3 region has 15 residues. Germline V gene data show CDR1 as MNHNS and CDR2 as SASEGT. DNA for the CDR3: TGTGCCAGCAGTGACGCGGGACGCGCCTACAATGAGCAGTTCTTC. Translating it yields CASSDAGRAYNEQFF.